The 5 T cell receptor beta chains below come from one sample, sequenced in a study of radiotherapy plus CTLA-4 blockade in lung cancer. The table came from immunoSEQ multiplex PCR; TCRdb's copy has only in-frame clones and leaves some out. The sample contains about 66,000 clones, about four fifths of which appear only once. The specimen comprised peripheral blood, sampled from a patient treated with radiotherapy plus ipilimumab. The receptors derive from a human donor with non-small cell lung cancer who had a partial response to radiotherapy plus ipilimumab.

This clone was recorded only once. This chain connects TRBV10-2 to TRBJ1-4; TRBD1 matches 8 bases. Unmatched junction bases numbered 5, after V lost 3 bases and J lost 8 bases. Germline V gene data show CDR1 as WSHSY and CDR2 as SAAADI. The CDR3 has 14 amino acids. In nucleotides, the CDR3 is TGCGCCAGCAGTGACAGGGGGCAAGGGGAAAAACTGTTTTTT. Protein: CASSDRGQGEKLFF.

The J gene is TRBJ2-4, the V gene TRBV7-2, with TRBD2 matching over 8 bases. This CDR3 region has 15 residues. Trimming removed 3 bases from V and 5 bases from J; junction bases left unmatched: 6. Germline-derived CDR1 and CDR2 are SGHTA and FQGNSA. CDR3 in amino acids: CASSFGLAFQNIQYF. The CDR3 DNA reads as TGTGCCAGCAGCTTCGGACTAGCCTTCCAAAACATTCAGTACTTC.

Notes on this clone: At one of its ends the junction is not consistent with the germline gene, which may arise from a read error. The chain employs TRBV2 and TRBJ2-7, with 8 bases aligning to TRBD2. CDR3 length: 13 residues. In germline, CDR1 is SNHLY, CDR2 FYNNEI. The CDR3 spells CASSEISGIHWSF. In nucleotides, the CDR3 is TGTGCCAGCAGTGAAATTAGCGGGATCCATTGGTCCTTC.

The chain has TRBV2 and TRBJ2-2; 7 bases agree with TRBD1. V shed 6 bases and J 7 bases; nucleotides not matched to a gene: 5. The CDR3 loop spans 13 amino acids. Germline values: CDR1 SNHLY, CDR2 FYNNEI. DNA of the CDR3: TGTGCCAGCAGGACTCAGGGGGACGGGGAGCTGTTTTTT. It is translated as CASRTQGDGELFF.

This clone was seen more than once but under ten times. The chain recombines TRBV29-1 with TRBJ1-1; 7 bases map to TRBD1. J lost 6 bases, V lost 7 bases, and 11 bases had no gene match. CDR3 length equals 13 residues. Germline values: CDR1 SQVTM, CDR2 ANQGSEA. The CDR3 DNA sequence: TGCAGCGGACGAGACAGGGAAACCCCTGAAGCTTTCTTT. Encoded protein: CSGRDRETPEAFF.